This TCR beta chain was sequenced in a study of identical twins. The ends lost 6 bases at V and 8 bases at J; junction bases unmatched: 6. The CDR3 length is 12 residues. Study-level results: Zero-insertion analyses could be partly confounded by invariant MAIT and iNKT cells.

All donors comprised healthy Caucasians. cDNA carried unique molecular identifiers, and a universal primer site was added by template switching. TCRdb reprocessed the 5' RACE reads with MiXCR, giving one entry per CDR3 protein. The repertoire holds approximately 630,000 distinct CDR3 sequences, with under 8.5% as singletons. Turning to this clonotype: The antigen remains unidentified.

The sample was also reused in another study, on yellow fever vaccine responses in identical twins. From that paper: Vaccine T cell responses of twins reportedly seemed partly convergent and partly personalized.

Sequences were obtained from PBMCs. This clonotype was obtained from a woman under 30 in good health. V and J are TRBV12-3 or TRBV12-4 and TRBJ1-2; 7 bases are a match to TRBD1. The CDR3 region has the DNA TGTGCCAGCAGGACAGGGCTGGAGGGCTACACCTTC. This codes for CASRTGLEGYTF.